This T cell receptor beta chain is drawn from a study of blood T cell repertoires in COVID-19. V was trimmed by 0 bases and J by 1 base, leaving 10 bases between them. This CDR3 is built from 16 residues. Germline V gives CDR1 SGDLS, CDR2 YYNGEE. Sequencing used immunoSEQ multiplex PCR; TCRdb keeps in-frame clones, though not all of them. The sample lists about 440,000 clones; 70% to 90% were seen once. Assignments of participants to cohorts depended upon their own reported clinical history. This TCR derives from a woman aged 18-29 years with acute COVID-19. The V and J genes are TRBV9 and TRBJ2-2; a possible D gene is TRBD1 (6 bases). The sequenced sample was PBMCs or T cells enriched from blood (not recorded which). CDR3 sequence (DNA): TGTGCCAGCAGCGTAGCTTTGGGACAGAACACCGGGGAGCTGTTTTTT. Its protein is CASSVALGQNTGELFF.